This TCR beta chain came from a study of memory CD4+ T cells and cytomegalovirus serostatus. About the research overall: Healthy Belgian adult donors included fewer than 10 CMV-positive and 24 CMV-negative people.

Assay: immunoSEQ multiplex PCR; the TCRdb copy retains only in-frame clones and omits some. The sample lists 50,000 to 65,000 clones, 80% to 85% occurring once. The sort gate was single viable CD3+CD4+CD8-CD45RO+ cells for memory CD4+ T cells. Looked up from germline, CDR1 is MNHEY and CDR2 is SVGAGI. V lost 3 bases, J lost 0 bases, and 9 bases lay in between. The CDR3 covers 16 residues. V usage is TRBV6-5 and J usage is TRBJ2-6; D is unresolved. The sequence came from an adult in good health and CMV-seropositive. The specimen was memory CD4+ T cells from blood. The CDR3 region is CASSYGVGSGANVLTF. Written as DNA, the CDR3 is TGTGCCAGCAGTTATGGTGTTGGCTCTGGGGCCAACGTCCTGACTTTC.